Listed below are T cell receptor beta chains from one sample, sequenced in a study of blood T cell repertoires in COVID-19. Sequenced by immunoSEQ multiplex PCR; TCRdb stores in-frame clones only, minus some. The sample has about 77,000 clones, 60% to 80% seen once. The specimen sequenced was peripheral blood. These receptors originate from a man between 65 and 85 years old with active or convalescent COVID-19. Both conserved end residues are part of each CDR3. Fields, in order: D gene, V gene, J gene, clone size, CDR3 protein, CDR3 DNA. The D gene is left open where the match is weak. The size of a clone is reported for some rows only, either as once, few or many, or as a class for expanded clones.

>NA|TRBV7-2|TRBJ2-1|NA
CASSLIAEDNEQFF
TGTGCCAGCAGCTTAATCGCAGAAGACAATGAGCAGTTCTTC
>TRBD1|TRBV11-3|TRBJ2-5|NA
CASSLGRTGGRETQYF
TGTGCCAGCAGCTTGGGCCGGACAGGGGGCCGAGAGACCCAGTACTTC
>NA|TRBV5-1|TRBJ1-4|NA
CASSPGGRNNEKLFF
TGCGCCAGCAGCCCCGGGGGGCGCAATAATGAAAAACTGTTTTTT
>TRBD2|TRBV6-5|TRBJ2-2|few
CASEKSGGTGELFF
TGTGCCAGCGAAAAGAGCGGGGGCACCGGGGAGCTGTTTTTT
>NA|TRBV28|TRBJ1-2|few
CASNKGLGYGYTF
TGTGCCAGCAATAAGGGGCTTGGCTATGGCTACACCTTC
>TRBD2|TRBV5-4|TRBJ2-1|NA
CASSWGGTSGAYNEQFF
TGTGCCAGCAGCTGGGGGGGGACTAGCGGTGCCTACAATGAGCAGTTCTTC
>NA|TRBV6-1|TRBJ2-4|NA
CASSEVGDIVLAKNIQYF
TGTGCCAGCAGTGAAGTCGGGGACATCGTTCTAGCCAAAAACATTCAGTACTTC
>TRBD2|TRBV11-2|TRBJ2-1|NA
CASSPTSGAYNEQFF
TGTGCCAGCAGCCCGACTAGCGGAGCCTACAATGAGCAGTTCTTC
>TRBD1|TRBV6-6|TRBJ1-2|NA
CASIQSGTGFLTF
TGTGCCAGCATTCAGTCCGGGACAGGGTTCTTGACCTTC
>NA|TRBV19|TRBJ2-3|NA
CASSMRYSDTQYF
TGTGCCAGTAGTATGCGGTACTCAGATACGCAGTATTTT
>TRBD2|TRBV5-1|TRBJ2-3|NA
CASSKGLAGSVDTQYF
TGCGCCAGCAGCAAAGGACTAGCGGGGTCGGTAGATACGCAGTATTTT
>NA|TRBV28|TRBJ1-3|NA
CASSLSFRGSGGNTIYF
TGTGCCAGCAGTTTATCGTTCCGGGGAAGTGGTGGAAACACCATATATTTT
>NA|TRBV6-1|TRBJ1-5|many
CASSEAPQGDQPQHF
TGTGCCAGCAGTGAAGCCCCGCAGGGTGATCAGCCCCAGCATTTT
>NA|TRBV6-5|TRBJ2-7|NA
CASSPNRAREQYF
TGTGCCAGCAGTCCGAACAGGGCAAGAGAGCAGTACTTC
>TRBD1|TRBV5-5|TRBJ2-3|NA
CASSSTGVSDTQYF
TGTGCCAGCAGCTCGACAGGGGTTTCGGATACGCAGTATTTT
>NA|TRBV28|TRBJ1-1|NA
CASRGQGFTEAFF
TGTGCCAGCAGGGGGCAGGGGTTCACTGAAGCTTTCTTT
>TRBD1|TRBV5-1|TRBJ2-5|once
CASSYTGGRETQYF
TGCGCCAGCAGCTACACAGGGGGCCGGGAGACCCAGTACTTC
>TRBD1|TRBV28|TRBJ2-1|once
CASIYDRGKDNEQFF
TGTGCCAGCATTTACGACAGGGGCAAAGACAATGAGCAGTTCTTC
>TRBD1|TRBV4-1|TRBJ2-7|NA
CASSHGDRGGYEQYF
TGCGCCAGCAGCCATGGGGACAGGGGGGGATACGAGCAGTACTTC
>NA|TRBV12-5|TRBJ1-6|NA
CASGNNLGVTGDSPLHF
TGTGCTAGTGGAAACAATTTAGGGGTCACGGGTGATTCACCCCTCCACTTT
>NA|TRBV7-3|TRBJ2-2|NA
CASSLLTGELFF
TGTGCCAGCAGCTTACTTACCGGGGAGCTGTTTTTT
>TRBD1|TRBV2|TRBJ2-6|NA
CASSEDPPGQGELSSGANVLTF
TGTGCCAGCAGCGAGGACCCGCCGGGACAGGGAGAACTAAGCTCTGGGGCCAACGTCCTGACTTTC
>NA|TRBV6-1|TRBJ1-6|many
CASSETRRAPLHF
TGTGCCAGCAGTGAAACACGGCGGGCACCCCTCCACTTT
>TRBD2|TRBV3-1/TRBV3-2|TRBJ2-1|few
CASSQGRLAGVNEQFF
TGTGCCAGCAGCCAAGGGAGGTTAGCGGGGGTGAATGAGCAGTTCTTC
>NA|TRBV4-1|TRBJ2-7|NA
CASSSRAEGHYEQYF
TGCGCCAGCAGCTCACGCGCAGAGGGTCACTACGAGCAGTACTTC
>NA|TRBV19|TRBJ1-6|NA
CASADGPGAYNSPLHF
TGTGCCAGCGCGGACGGCCCGGGAGCCTATAATTCACCCCTCCACTTT
>NA|TRBV29-1|TRBJ1-1|NA
CSVDESGNTEAFF
TGCAGCGTTGATGAGTCAGGAAACACTGAAGCTTTCTTT
>NA|TRBV2|TRBJ2-2|many
CASSAAVPNTGELFF
TGTGCCAGCAGTGCCGCAGTCCCGAACACCGGGGAGCTGTTTTTT
>TRBD2|TRBV2|TRBJ2-7|NA
CASTGGGAFYEQYF
TGTGCCAGCACGGGCGGGGGGGCCTTCTACGAGCAGTACTTC
>TRBD2|TRBV9|TRBJ2-1|once
CASTTSGGRSYNEQFF
TGTGCCAGTACGACTAGCGGGGGGCGAAGTTACAATGAGCAGTTCTTC
>NA|TRBV2|TRBJ2-7|NA
CASSENVQGRQYF
TGTGCCAGCAGCGAGAATGTACAGGGAAGGCAGTACTTC
>NA|TRBV6-5|TRBJ1-6|NA
CASRSGFSPLHF
TGTGCCAGCAGGTCAGGGTTTTCACCCCTCCACTTT